These 18 T cell receptor beta chains were sequenced from one sample in a study of blood T cell repertoires in COVID-19. The protocol was immunoSEQ multiplex PCR, while the TCRdb copy is restricted to in-frame clones and leaves out a portion. This sample has some 320,000 clones, with nearly 90% found just once. The sequenced material came from PBMCs or T cells enriched from blood (not recorded which). The receptors were gathered from a woman between 45 and 60 years old who had been exposed to COVID-19.

A single count supports this clone. The rearrangement links TRBV7-2 to TRBJ2-5; TRBD2 aligns across 8 bases. Germline CDR1 and CDR2: SGHTA and FQGNSA. The CDR3 is 16 amino acids. Germline trimming cut 6 bases from V and 2 bases from J; bases unmatched to any gene: 11. CDR3 coding DNA: TGTGCCAGCAGTCCCCCAGGGACTAGTCTTCAAGAGACCCAGTACTTC. Translating it yields CASSPPGTSLQETQYF. The whole variable domain, filled in from reference TRBV7-2 and TRBJ2-5, reads GAGVSQSPSNKVTEKGKDVELRCDPISGHTALYWYRQSLGQGLEFLIYFQGNSAPDKSGLPSDRFSAERTGGSVSTLTIQRTQQEDSAVYLCASSPPGTSLQETQYFGPGTRLLVL.

The chain is built from TRBV7-2 and TRBJ1-2; 7 nucleotides align to TRBD1. The CDR3 is 13 residues long. J lost 8 bases, V lost 5 bases, and 8 bases had no gene match. In germline, CDR1 is SGHTA, CDR2 FQGNSA. CDR3 in amino acids: CASSPDRVEGYTF. The CDR3 DNA reads as TGTGCCAGCAGCCCAGACAGGGTTGAAGGCTACACCTTC.

The chain employs TRBV29-1 and TRBJ2-7, with TRBD1 identical over 10 bases. The CDR3 extends over 14 amino acids. Per the germline V gene, CDR1 is SQVTM and CDR2 is ANQGSEA. The V gene end was trimmed by 4 bases and the J gene end by 7 bases; junction bases not matched to a gene: 10. The CDR3 loop reads CSVVRDRGFGEQYF. The CDR3 DNA reads as TGCAGCGTTGTAAGGGACAGGGGATTCGGGGAGCAGTACTTC.

This clone was observed a handful of times. This chain links TRBV12-3 or TRBV12-4 with TRBJ1-1; the match to TRBD1 covers 7 bases. V was pared by 7 bases and J by 4 bases, with 6 bases of the junction left unmatched. The CDR3 covers 13 residues. CDR3 loop: CASTRQGGTEAFF. As DNA, the CDR3 is TGTGCCAGCACCAGACAGGGAGGCACTGAAGCTTTCTTT.

The rearrangement uses TRBV6-2 or TRBV6-3 and TRBJ2-1, with D possibly matching TRBD1 (7 bases). CDR1 and CDR2 from the germline V gene are MNHEY and SVGEGT. The V end lost 0 bases, the J end lost 9 bases, and 15 bases lay between the germline ends. The CDR3 has 15 residues. For the CDR3, the DNA is TGTGCCAGCAGTTACTCGAGAGGAGGGGGCGGTGAGCAGTTCTTC. Translated, it gives CASSYSRGGGGEQFF.

The chain links TRBV30 to TRBJ1-5; D call uncertain. Germline CDR1 is GTSNPN and CDR2 is SVGIG (reference sequence). V was cut by 0 bases and J by 2 bases, with 17 bases left in between. The CDR3 runs 17 residues. The CDR3 region is CAWSVGLFGSGNQPQHF. The CDR3 bases are TGTGCCTGGAGTGTGGGTCTGTTTGGGAGTGGCAATCAGCCCCAGCATTTT.

The gene calls are TRBV27 and TRBJ2-3; TRBD1 is a possible D gene (6 bases). The CDR3 sequence is 14 residues long. Germline CDR1 is MNHEY and CDR2 is SMNVEV (reference sequence). V shed 8 bases and J shed 10 bases, with 22 bases lying between them. The CDR3 protein is CASSGTPETGAQYF. DNA of the CDR3: TGTGCCAGCTCTGGGACCCCCGAGACAGGCGCGCAGTATTTT.

The rearrangement joins TRBV20-1 to TRBJ1-3, with D uncertain. Trimming left V 6 bases short and J 7 bases short, with 10 bases between. Germline CDR1 reads DFQATT; CDR2 reads SNEGSKA (reference sequence). The CDR3 covers 11 residues. CDR3 residues: CSAVARNTIYF. DNA for the CDR3: TGCAGTGCCGTAGCCCGCAACACCATATATTTT.

The chain is built from TRBV28 and TRBJ2-2; 8 positions agree with TRBD1. In germline, CDR1 is MDHEN, CDR2 SYDVKM. This CDR3 has 15 residues. Trimming cost V 5 bases and J 2 bases; bases outside gene matches: 4. The CDR3 region is CASSLDRGNTGELFF. CDR3 coding DNA: TGTGCCAGCAGTCTAGACAGGGGCAACACCGGGGAGCTGTTTTTT.

The genes are TRBV19 and TRBJ1-4; 10 bases line up with TRBD1. Trimming took 5 bases from V and 8 from J; bases not matched to a gene: 5. Germline CDR1 and CDR2: LNHDA and SQIVND (reference sequence). This CDR3 has 14 amino acids. The CDR3 coding sequence is TGTGCCAGTAGTCCCGGGGACAGGGGCGAAAAACTGTTTTTT. The encoded protein is CASSPGDRGEKLFF.

V usage is TRBV18 and J usage is TRBJ2-7, with D tentatively TRBD1 (5 bases). The CDR3 covers 12 residues. Germline V gives CDR1 KGHSH, CDR2 LQKENI. The ends were cut back, 3 bases at V and 3 bases at J, with 6 bases in the middle. Here the CDR3 reads CASSPDSYEQYF. Written as DNA, the CDR3 is TGTGCCAGCTCACCCGACAGCTACGAGCAGTACTTC. Variable domain in full (rest from reference TRBV18 and TRBJ2-7): NAGVMQNPRHLVRRRGQEARLRCSPMKGHSHVYWYRQLPEEGLKFMVYLQKENIIDESGMPKERFSAEFPKEGPSILRIQQVVRGDSAAYFCASSPDSYEQYFGPGTRLTVT.

Concerning this clone: Its ends do not fully match the called genes, so a read error is possible. The chain carries TRBV28 and TRBJ1-5, with 8 bases lining up with TRBD1. This CDR3 is 15 amino acids long. Germline V lookup: CDR1 MDHEN, CDR2 SYDVKM. The CDR3 DNA sequence: TGTGCCAGCGGGGACGTGGCAGGGGGCAAACAGCCCCAGCATTTT. It translates to CASGDVAGGKQPQHF. Using reference TRBV28 and TRBJ1-5 for the parts outside the CDR3, the full variable domain is DVKVTQSSRYLVKRTGEKVFLECVQDMDHENMFWYRQDPGLGLRLIYFSYDVKMKEKGDIPEGYSVSREKKERFSLILESASTNQTSMYLCASGDVAGGKQPQHFGDGTRLSIL.

Concerning this clone: The sample has other DNA sequences that encode this CDR3 too. This sequence joins TRBV19 and TRBJ2-7, with a tentative D call TRBD2 (6 bases). Trimming took off 0 bases at V and 2 bases at J, with 8 bases between the two ends. Germline V gives CDR1 LNHDA, CDR2 SQIVND (reference sequence). The CDR3 has 14 residues. The CDR3 loop is CASSIDRGAYEQYF. In nucleotides, the CDR3 is TGTGCCAGTAGTATAGATCGCGGGGCCTACGAGCAGTACTTC.

This clone has only one observation. The chain employs TRBV19 and TRBJ2-1; the match to TRBD2 covers 8 bases. The CDR3 totals 16 residues. The trim removed 6 bases at V and 0 bases at J, leaving 7 bases unmatched. The V gene's germline CDR1 is LNHDA and CDR2 SQIVND (reference sequence). In nucleotides, the CDR3 is TGTGCCAGTAGGGCAAATAGCGGGAACTCCTACAATGAGCAGTTCTTC. Protein: CASRANSGNSYNEQFF. Looking up the rest from reference TRBV19 and TRBJ2-1 gives the full variable domain: DGGITQSPKYLFRKEGQNVTLSCEQNLNHDAMYWYRQDPGQGLRLIYYSQIVNDFQKGDIAEGYSVSREKKESFPLTVTSAQKNPTAFYLCASRANSGNSYNEQFFGPGTRLTVL.

The rearrangement joins TRBV19 to TRBJ2-3; D not certain. The CDR3 has 14 amino acids. Trimming shortened V by 3 bases and J by 3 bases, and 10 bases separated the two germline ends. CDR1 is LNHDA and CDR2 is SQIVND in the germline V gene (reference sequence). CDR3 protein: CASSIGGQTDTQYF. The CDR3, as DNA: TGTGCCAGTAGTATTGGTGGCCAAACAGATACGCAGTATTTT.

This sequence joins TRBV29-1 and TRBJ2-7, with a weak D call TRBD2 (5 bases). The CDR3 extends over 12 amino acids. V dropped 6 bases and J dropped 0 bases, with 9 bases sitting between them. CDR1 SQVTM and CDR2 ANQGSEA come from the germline V gene. CDR3 nucleotides: TGCAGCGTGAGGGCAGTCTCCTACGAGCAGTACTTC. Protein product: CSVRAVSYEQYF.

The genes are TRBV7-9 and TRBJ1-1; D perhaps matches TRBD1 (5 bases). Trimming removed 5 bases from V and 6 bases from J, with 16 bases in between. CDR1 and CDR2 from the germline V gene are SEHNR and FQNEAQ (reference sequence). The CDR3 totals 14 residues. The CDR3 region has the DNA TGTGCCAGCAGCGAGGACGGTGGGGCGGCTGAAGCTTTCTTT. Residues: CASSEDGGAAEAFF.

The gene calls are TRBV29-1 and TRBJ1-3; D not certain. Germline V gives CDR1 SQVTM, CDR2 ANQGSEA. The CDR3 runs 13 residues. The V end lost 5 bases, the J end lost 0 bases, and 8 bases lay between the germline ends. DNA of the CDR3: TGCAGCGTTCACCGAGGCTCTGGAAACACCATATATTTT. Translated: CSVHRGSGNTIYF.